This T cell receptor beta chain appears in the sequencing data of a study of post-analysis software for immune sequencing data. Study-wide background: Relapsing-remitting, secondary progressive and progressive-relapsing multiple sclerosis courses were included. General study points: Patients with multiple sclerosis recorded significantly lower normalized Chao1 diversity than controls, the study found. There were five TRBV segments more frequent in patients than controls, and TRBV5-6, TRBV5-1 and TRBV20-1 were among them.

Germline values: CDR1 DFQATT, CDR2 SNEGSKA (reference sequence). The length of the CDR3 is 18 residues. J lost 3 bases, V lost 0 bases, and 10 bases had no gene match. cDNA libraries of TCR beta carried unique molecular identifiers. Researchers reported roughly 0.5 million cDNA molecules coming from 1 to 10 million T cells. TCRdb re-called the PCR reads with MiXCR, one entry per CDR3 protein. The sample has about 680,000 distinct CDR3 sequences; 59% are singletons. This clonotype was seen only a few times. Antigen unknown. The chain has TRBV20-1 and TRBJ2-6; 8 positions agree with TRBD2. The receptor comes from a girl aged 2-10 years with multiple sclerosis. Sequenced: blood. CDR3 sequence reads: CSARDIRGGLDGANVLTF. For the CDR3, the DNA is TGCAGTGCTAGAGATATTCGGGGGGGATTGGATGGGGCCAACGTCCTGACTTTC.